This T cell receptor (beta chain) was sequenced for a study of siplizumab effects on memory and regulatory T cells. Produced via immunoSEQ multiplex PCR; TCRdb's table is partial and in-frame only. The profile covers about 50,000 clones, with roughly 90% appearing a single time and roughly 0.35% taken by the ten largest. The CDR3 has 13 amino acids. V lost 9 bases, J lost 0 bases, and 11 bases lay in between. Germline V lookup: CDR1 MNHNY, CDR2 SVGAGI (reference sequence). About this clone: The antigen remains undetermined.

General study findings and limits: Proliferating Tregs from siplizumab cultures lacked functional confirmation of suppression. Unstimulated naive T cells seemed to show more diversity than memory cells did, and they also seemed to be among the major contributors to the alloresponse. Unstimulated subsets were the mapping target of only a minor fraction of alloreactive clones. No assignable naive or memory phenotype existed for roughly 75-97% of proliferating CD4+ or CD8+ clones.

This clonotype was sampled from a human donor in good health. V is TRBV6-6 and J is TRBJ1-1; D is unresolved. Sequenced input: naive CD8+ T cells sorted from blood. The CDR3 sequence: CASTPSMNTEAFF. CDR3 DNA sequence: TGTGCCAGTACCCCAAGTATGAACACTGAAGCTTTCTTT.